This T cell receptor beta chain was sequenced during a study of T-cell memory formation after mild COVID-19. Per the germline V gene, CDR1 is SQVTM and CDR2 is ANQGSEA. Trimming shortened V by 3 bases and J by 7 bases, and 6 bases separated the two germline ends. This CDR3 is 10 amino acids long. TCRdb analysed the 5' RACE reads with MiXCR anew, one entry per CDR3 protein. The data contain 140,000 to 150,000 distinct CDR3 sequences, under 30% of them singletons. A few counts support this clonotype. This clonotype originated in an adult woman who had mild COVID-19 (a few samples of this study predate the infection). Cell type and time point are not known. Input material: PBMCs or a T cell subset sorted from them (not recorded which). This chain joins TRBV29-1 and TRBJ1-2, with D perhaps matching TRBD1 (5 bases). The CDR3 region has the DNA TGCAGCGTTGACGGGGGTGGCTACACCTTC. Amino acid sequence: CSVDGGGYTF.